This TCR beta chain was captured by sequencing in a study of CD8+ T cells in alopecia areata. The overall study: Administration of oral tofacitinib to treated patients was at 5 to 10 mg twice daily.

In germline, CDR1 is MRHNA, CDR2 SNTAGT. Trimming pared 4 bases from V and 8 bases from J, leaving 15 bases between. This CDR3 spans 14 amino acids. Study-level results: Tofacitinib produced a significant decrease in scalp clonality and in expanded CD8+ clones among the top 100. An increase in clonality over normal scalp was evident in lesional scalp, especially alopecia totalis/universalis. Only a single nonresponder existed, so baseline CD8+ expansion links stay unclear.

Treatment given: oral pan-JAK inhibitor, 5-10 mg twice daily. Reverse transcription of extracted RNA yielded cDNA, which provided the sequencing template. Profiled with immunoSEQ multiplex PCR; TCRdb holds only in-frame clones, not every one. Of 95,000 to 110,000 clones listed, about nine tenths are singletons. To note about this clone: No antigen is known for it.

Here the sequenced sample was CD8+ T cells sorted from blood, taken at approximately week 30, from a patient treated with tofacitinib. This sequence originates from a human donor with alopecia areata. The chain joins TRBV6-4 to TRBJ2-1, with D perhaps given as TRBD1 or TRBD2 (6 bases each). DNA for the CDR3: TGTGCCAGCAGTGCCCCGGGGGCCGGAGATGAGCAGTTCTTC. Translated: CASSAPGAGDEQFF.